What follows are 32 T cell receptor beta chains derived from one specimen sequenced in a study of T cells in Graves' hyperthyroidism and ophthalmopathy. Using RNA transcripts as the source, TCR beta CDR3 regions were amplified. First-round RT-PCR targeting the TCR CDR3 was performed with the HTBI primer set. TCRdb reprocessed the multiplex PCR reads with MiXCR, giving one entry per CDR3 protein. The sample has about 840,000 distinct CDR3 sequences, 35% to 40% seen once. The sample taken for sequencing was blood. These receptors were obtained from a man aged 18 to 29 with Graves' hyperthyroidism.

There are many counts of this clonotype. The J gene is TRBJ2-7, the V gene TRBV5-1, with D possibly being TRBD2 (6 bases). Germline V gene data show CDR1 as SGHRS and CDR2 as YFSETQ. V lost 6 bases, J lost 5 bases, and 12 bases lay in between. This CDR3 contains 12 residues. In DNA, the CDR3 is TGCGCCAGCACCACGGAGGGACACGAGCAGTACTTC. It is translated as CASTTEGHEQYF.

This clonotype has just a few counts. V usage is TRBV20-1 and J usage is TRBJ2-7; 7 nucleotides match TRBD1. Germline trimming cut 5 bases from V and 6 bases from J; bases unmatched to any gene: 13. The CDR3 consists of 14 residues. Germline V gene data show CDR1 as DFQATT and CDR2 as SNEGSKA (reference sequence). The CDR3: CSAPKGGRGGEQYF. The CDR3 nucleotides are TGCAGTGCTCCAAAAGGGGGCCGCGGTGGCGAGCAGTACTTC.

This clonotype was seen ten or more times. The V call is TRBV29-1, the J call TRBJ1-1; D remains ambiguous. Trimming removed 5 bases at V and 3 bases at J, with 13 bases between. The CDR3 has 13 amino acids. The germline V gene encodes CDR1 SQVTM and CDR2 ANQGSEA. The CDR3 DNA follows: TGCAGCGTTAGGGAGGCCCGGGACACTGAAGCTTTCTTT. Amino acid sequence: CSVREARDTEAFF.

The chain recombines TRBV12-3 or TRBV12-4 with TRBJ1-1; no reliable D call. The V gene lost 6 bases and the J gene lost 11 bases, with 16 bases spanning the gap. The CDR3 spans 12 residues. As DNA, the CDR3 is TGTGCCAGCAGCGTCGGACTGGAACCGGCTTTCTTT. This encodes CASSVGLEPAFF.

This clonotype was picked up many times. The chain has TRBV25-1 and TRBJ1-4; 9 bases align to TRBD1. This CDR3 contains 16 residues. V gave up 6 bases and J gave up 8 bases; unmatched junction bases: 13. Germline CDR1 is MGHDK and CDR2 is SYGVNS. CDR3 DNA sequence: TGTGCCAGCAGCCCGTGGACAGGGGTGAATATCGAAAAACTGTTTTTT. Amino acid sequence: CASSPWTGVNIEKLFF.

This clonotype was counted only a few times. J is TRBJ1-1 and V is TRBV7-9; no clear D. This CDR3 region has 11 residues. Trimming shortened V by 5 bases and J by 13 bases, and 14 bases separated the two germline ends. Per the germline V gene, CDR1 is SEHNR and CDR2 is FQNEAQ (reference sequence). The CDR3: CASSPPPGGFF. In nucleotides, the CDR3 is TGTGCCAGCAGCCCGCCCCCCGGTGGTTTCTTT.

Ten or more counts support this clonotype. The chain has TRBV19 and TRBJ1-2; TRBD1 might be the D (5 bases). V shed 3 bases and J shed 4 bases, with 9 bases lying between them. Germline V gives CDR1 LNHDA, CDR2 SQIVND (reference sequence). CDR3 length equals 13 residues. The CDR3 sequence is CASSIYRRYGYTF. Written as DNA, the CDR3 is TGTGCCAGTAGTATTTACAGGCGCTATGGCTACACCTTC.

This clonotype was seen at least ten times. The CDR3 DNA is TGCAGTGCTAGAGATGGTCGGTACGAGCAGTACTTC. Amino acid sequence: CSARDGRYEQYF. V gene TRBV20-1 combines with J gene TRBJ2-7, with D unclear. Trimming took off 0 bases at V and 4 bases at J, with 7 bases between the two ends. The CDR3 is 12 residues long. Germline lookup yields CDR1 DFQATT and CDR2 SNEGSKA (reference sequence).

Only a few counts were recorded for this clonotype. The chain combines TRBV19 with TRBJ2-2; the match to TRBD2 covers 8 bases. Germline V gene sequence: CDR1 LNHDA, CDR2 SQIVND (reference sequence). The junction had 10 bases not matched to a gene; V was cut back by 0 bases and J by 1 base. The CDR3 runs to 19 residues. DNA for the CDR3: TGTGCCAGTAGTATAGATGGAGGAGCGGGGGTGCTGAACACCGGGGAGCTGTTTTTT. Encoded protein: CASSIDGGAGVLNTGELFF.

This clonotype showed up many times. The gene calls are TRBV7-9 and TRBJ1-2; 8 bases align to TRBD1. The junction had 10 bases not matched to a gene; V was cut back by 5 bases and J by 8 bases. In germline, CDR1 is SEHNR, CDR2 FQNEAQ (reference sequence). The CDR3 consists of 14 residues. CDR3 bases: TGTGCCAGCAGCCTCCCGGACAGGGTAGGCGGCTACACCTTC. Protein product: CASSLPDRVGGYTF.

This clonotype was counted many times. This chain links TRBV2 with TRBJ1-5; no firm D call. V was clipped by 5 bases and J by 0 bases, with 11 bases between them. The CDR3 has 15 amino acids. Germline values: CDR1 SNHLY, CDR2 FYNNEI. The CDR3 region is CASSLGESSNQPQHF. The CDR3 coding sequence is TGTGCCAGCAGTCTGGGAGAGAGTAGCAATCAGCCCCAGCATTTT.

The gene calls are TRBV13 and TRBJ2-5; D might be TRBD1 (6 bases). The germline gives CDR1 PRHDT, CDR2 FYEKMQ (reference sequence). The CDR3 contains 18 residues. V lost 4 bases, J lost 5 bases, and 26 bases lay in between. CDR3 amino acids: CASSSYLLQGLQSETQYF. The CDR3 nucleotides read TGTGCCAGCAGCTCTTACCTCTTACAGGGCCTCCAGAGTGAGACCCAGTACTTC.

The chain recombines TRBV10-3 with TRBJ2-6; D not resolved. Germline V gene lookup returns CDR1 ENHRY and CDR2 SYGVKD. V lost 11 bases, J lost 4 bases, and 6 bases lay in between. CDR3 length: 11 amino acids. The CDR3 sequence is CALWGANVLTF. CDR3 DNA: TGTGCCTTGTGGGGGGCCAACGTCCTGACTTTC.

This clonotype was seen repeatedly, ten times or more. The chain uses TRBV5-1 and TRBJ1-1; perhaps TRBD1 as D (5 bases). The ends were cut back, 0 bases at V and 5 bases at J, with 11 bases in the middle. The germline gives CDR1 SGHRS, CDR2 YFSETQ. The CDR3 runs to 14 residues. CDR3 amino acids: CASSLAGDGTEAFF. The CDR3 DNA follows: TGCGCCAGCAGCTTGGCGGGGGACGGGACTGAAGCTTTCTTT.

This clonotype has ten or more counts. The CDR3 DNA reads TGTGCCATCACCATTGACGGCCTGCAAGACTACACCTTC. Translating it yields CAITIDGLQDYTF. The chain employs TRBV10-3 and TRBJ1-2; D is undetermined. The CDR3 sequence is 13 residues long. V shed 7 bases and J shed 10 bases, with 19 bases lying between them. The germline gives CDR1 ENHRY, CDR2 SYGVKD.

The rearrangement joins TRBV2 to TRBJ1-2, with D tentatively TRBD1 (5 bases). Germline CDR1 reads SNHLY; CDR2 reads FYNNEI. This CDR3 is built from 14 residues. The V end lost 8 bases, the J end lost 2 bases, and 15 bases lay between the germline ends. In DNA form, the CDR3 reads TGTGCCAGCGGGGGACTAGCGGACAACTATGGCTACACCTTC. This codes for CASGGLADNYGYTF.

In this sample, this clonotype turned up many times. The chain links TRBV7-3 to TRBJ2-6, with D unclear. V gave up 8 bases and J gave up 0 bases, with 11 bases separating them. Germline V lookup: CDR1 SGHTA, CDR2 FQGTGA. This CDR3 contains 15 residues. CDR3: CASRRDDSGANVLTF. The CDR3 DNA is TGTGCCAGCCGTCGCGACGACTCTGGGGCCAACGTCCTGACTTTC.

This clonotype was seen just once. The chain couples TRBV6-6 to TRBJ2-5, with 10 bases fitting TRBD1. The germline V gene encodes CDR1 MNHNY and CDR2 SVGAGI (reference sequence). V dropped 4 bases and J dropped 5; count of bases not matched to a gene: 7. CDR3 size: 15 residues. The CDR3 here is CASSFPGQGLETQYF. The CDR3 coding sequence is TGTGCCAGCAGTTTTCCGGGACAGGGGTTGGAGACCCAGTACTTC.

A remark on this clonotype: This likely comes from a read error, as the CDR3 has no conserved phenylalanine or tryptophan at its end. The CDR3 DNA reads TGCAGTGGGGGCCGGGCGCCTAGCGAGCAGTACCTC. Its protein is CSGGRAPSEQYL. The rearrangement uses TRBV20-1 and TRBJ2-7; possible D gene TRBD1, 5 bases. Germline CDR1 is DFQATT and CDR2 is SNEGSKA (reference sequence). CDR3 length: 12 amino acids. Trimming removed 7 bases at V and 6 bases at J, with 16 bases between.

Only a few counts were recorded for this clonotype. The chain uses TRBV6-5 and TRBJ2-7; D perhaps matches TRBD2 (6 bases). CDR1 is MNHEY and CDR2 is SVGAGI in the germline V gene. Deletions cut 5 bases from V and 3 bases from J, with 17 bases between. This CDR3 is built from 15 residues. The CDR3 nucleotides are TGTGCCAGCAGTGGGCGGGAAGCGGCCTACTACGAGCAGTACTTC. Protein: CASSGREAAYYEQYF.

J is TRBJ2-5 and V is TRBV12-3 or TRBV12-4; the match to TRBD2 covers 8 bases. This CDR3 is built from 14 residues. Losses at the gene ends were 8 bases for V and 0 bases for J; bases not matched to a gene: 5. The CDR3 DNA reads as TGTGCCAGCTGGGGCGGGGGGCACCAAGAGACCCAGTACTTC. It yields the protein CASWGGGHQETQYF.

This clonotype was detected many times. This rearrangement joins TRBV19 to TRBJ1-1; D call uncertain. V was shortened by 3 bases and J by 4 bases, with 12 bases between the two germline ends. CDR1 and CDR2 from the germline V gene are LNHDA and SQIVND (reference sequence). The CDR3 covers 14 residues. The CDR3 DNA follows: TGTGCCAGTAGTATCCCAGCGAAAGGCACTGAAGCTTTCTTT. Its protein product is CASSIPAKGTEAFF.

The rearrangement links TRBV11-2 to TRBJ1-2, with 7 bases that match TRBD1. In germline, CDR1 is SGHAT, CDR2 FQNNGV. Unmatched junction bases numbered 10, after V lost 5 bases and J lost 7 bases. CDR3 length: 14 residues. This CDR3 reads CASSPGADRTGYTF. CDR3 coding DNA: TGTGCCAGCAGCCCAGGGGCGGACAGGACTGGCTACACCTTC.

As concerns this clonotype: This may arise from a read error, as a much more abundant clone is one base away. The V and J genes are TRBV12-3 or TRBV12-4 and TRBJ2-7; 11 nucleotides agree with TRBD2. This CDR3 comprises 16 residues. The V gene end was trimmed by 5 bases and the J gene end by 7 bases; junction bases not matched to a gene: 13. CDR3 amino acids: CASSINPGTSGREQYF. CDR3 DNA: TGTGCCAGCAGTATTAATCCCGGGACTAGCGGCCGGGAGCAGTACTTC.

V gene TRBV7-9 combines with J gene TRBJ2-7, with D possibly matching TRBD1 (6 bases). Trimming left V 5 bases short and J 0 bases short, with 17 bases between. Germline CDR1 is SEHNR and CDR2 is FQNEAQ (reference sequence). This CDR3 has 16 residues. CDR3 residues: CASSAPTGPLSYEQYF. For the CDR3, the DNA is TGTGCCAGCAGCGCCCCGACAGGCCCCCTCTCCTACGAGCAGTACTTC.

This clonotype appeared many times. CDR3 loop: CASSFGGGGTEAFF. The CDR3 nucleotides read TGTGCCAGCAGCTTCGGGGGGGGAGGCACTGAAGCTTTCTTT. The chain combines TRBV7-2 with TRBJ1-1; the D gene is possibly TRBD1 (5 bases). The CDR3 is made up of 14 amino acids. The V end lost 3 bases, the J end lost 4 bases, and 12 bases lay between the germline ends. Germline CDR1 reads SGHTA; CDR2 reads FQGNSA.

The J gene is TRBJ1-1, the V gene TRBV19; 8 bases match TRBD1. CDR1 is LNHDA, CDR2 SQIVND, per germline (reference sequence). The CDR3 loop spans 15 amino acids. V shed 9 bases, J shed 1 base, and the junction held 10 bases outside the gene matches. CDR3 region: CASSQPGQENTEAFF. CDR3 nucleotide sequence: TGTGCCAGCAGCCAGCCGGGACAGGAGAACACTGAAGCTTTCTTT. The variable domain in full, with the rest retrieved from reference TRBV19 and TRBJ1-1, is DGGITQSPKYLFRKEGQNVTLSCEQNLNHDAMYWYRQDPGQGLRLIYYSQIVNDFQKGDIAEGYSVSREKKESFPLTVTSAQKNPTAFYLCASSQPGQENTEAFFGQGTRLTVV.

This clonotype was observed many times. The V and J genes are TRBV9 and TRBJ2-5; D not resolved. This CDR3 comprises 14 residues. Germline CDR1 reads SGDLS; CDR2 reads YYNGEE. The ends were cut back, 5 bases at V and 0 bases at J, with 11 bases in the middle. Here the CDR3 reads CASSRRSHQETQYF. In DNA, the CDR3 is TGTGCCAGCAGTCGCAGGAGCCACCAAGAGACCCAGTACTTC.

The chain has TRBV6-5 and TRBJ1-1; D possibly corresponds to TRBD1 (6 bases). Germline CDR1 MNHEY, CDR2 SVGAGI. V lost 6 bases, J lost 2 bases, and 13 bases lay in between. CDR3 length: 14 residues. CDR3 in amino acids: CASRPTGYNTEAFF. The CDR3 DNA follows: TGTGCCAGCAGACCCACAGGGTACAACACTGAAGCTTTCTTT.

V usage is TRBV7-2 and J usage is TRBJ2-7; the match to TRBD2 covers 8 bases. From germline, CDR1 is SGHTA and CDR2 FQGNSA. The CDR3 runs to 14 residues. Trimming at V came to 5 bases and at J to 2 bases, leaving 5 bases not matched to a gene. The CDR3 DNA reads as TGTGCCAGCAGCCCGATAGCGGGGCCCTACGAGCAGTACTTC. This sequence encodes CASSPIAGPYEQYF.

The rearrangement joins TRBV5-5 to TRBJ2-7; D gene ambiguous. This CDR3 comprises 11 residues. V was pared by 2 bases and J by 9 bases, with 9 bases between. CDR1 is SGHKS, CDR2 YYEKEE, per germline (reference sequence). Here the CDR3 DNA reads TGTGCCAGCAGCTTAAGGGCAGGGCAGTACTTC. Translated, it gives CASSLRAGQYF. Combining the CDR3 with reference TRBV5-5 and TRBJ2-7 gives the whole variable domain DAGVTQSPTHLIKTRGQQVTLRCSPISGHKSVSWYQQVLGQGPQFIFQYYEKEERGRGNFPDRFSARQFPNYSSELNVNALLLGDSALYLCASSLRAGQYFGPGTRLTVT.

The chain joins TRBV6-6 to TRBJ1-5; 7 positions agree with TRBD1. The trim removed 6 bases at V and 5 bases at J, leaving 13 bases unmatched. The length of the CDR3 is 16 residues. The germline V gene has CDR1 MNHNY and CDR2 SVGAGI (reference sequence). CDR3 sequence reads: CASRTWTGGNDQPQHF. Here the CDR3 DNA reads TGTGCCAGCAGGACATGGACAGGCGGTAATGATCAGCCCCAGCATTTT.